This T cell receptor beta chain was sequenced in a study of control samples from healthy donors and cancer patients. Some clones are missing from TCRdb's copy, which holds only in-frame ones; the method was immunoSEQ multiplex PCR. The table records approximately 230,000 clones, almost 85% of them present only once. V was pared by 3 bases and J by 11 bases, with 14 bases between. Per the germline V gene, CDR1 is LGHDT and CDR2 is YNNKEL (reference sequence). This CDR3 is 12 amino acids long. The receptor's source is a woman in her sixties or seventies with lung cancer. The chain links TRBV3-1 (or the pseudogene TRBV3-2) to TRBJ2-7, with D perhaps given as TRBD1 or TRBD2 (6 bases each). The sequencing sample was made of PBMCs. The chain's CDR3 is CASSQIGGQEYF. The CDR3, as DNA: TGTGCCAGCAGCCAGATCGGGGGCCAGGAGTACTTC.